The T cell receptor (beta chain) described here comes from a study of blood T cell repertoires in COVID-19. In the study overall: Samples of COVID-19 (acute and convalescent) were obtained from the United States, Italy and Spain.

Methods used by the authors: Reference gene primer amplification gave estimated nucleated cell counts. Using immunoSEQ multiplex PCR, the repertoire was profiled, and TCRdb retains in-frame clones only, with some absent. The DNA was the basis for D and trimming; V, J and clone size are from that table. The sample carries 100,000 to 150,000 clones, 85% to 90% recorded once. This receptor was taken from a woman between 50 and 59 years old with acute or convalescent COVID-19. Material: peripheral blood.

CDR3 in DNA: TGTGCCAGCAGCCCGCCCGACAGACTAGATACGCAGTATTTT. Translation: CASSPPDRLDTQYF. J is TRBJ2-3 and V is TRBV13, with TRBD1 as a possible D gene (5 bases). Looked up from germline, CDR1 is PRHDT and CDR2 is FYEKMQ (reference sequence). V was pared by 5 bases and J by 5 bases, with 14 bases between. The CDR3 spans 14 residues.